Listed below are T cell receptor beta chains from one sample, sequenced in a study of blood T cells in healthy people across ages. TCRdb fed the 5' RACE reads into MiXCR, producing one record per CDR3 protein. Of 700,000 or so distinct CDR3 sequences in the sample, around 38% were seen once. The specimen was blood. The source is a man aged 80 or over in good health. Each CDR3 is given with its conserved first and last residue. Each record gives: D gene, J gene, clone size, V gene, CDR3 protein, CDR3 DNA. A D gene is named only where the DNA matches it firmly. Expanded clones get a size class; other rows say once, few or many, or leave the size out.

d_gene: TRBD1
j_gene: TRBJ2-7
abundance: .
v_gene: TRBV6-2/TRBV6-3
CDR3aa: CAGRQTGTAAYEQYF
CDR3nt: TGTGCCGGCAGACAGACCGGGACAGCGGCCTACGAGCAGTACTTC

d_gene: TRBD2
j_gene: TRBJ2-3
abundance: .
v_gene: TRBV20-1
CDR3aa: CSARDRAGGSIYTDTQYF
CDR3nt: TGCAGTGCTAGAGATAGGGCGGGGGGAAGCATATACACAGATACGCAGTATTTT

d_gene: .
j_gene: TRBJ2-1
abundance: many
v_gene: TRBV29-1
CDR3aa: CSVEDLRGPGENEQFF
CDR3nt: TGCAGCGTTGAAGATCTTAGGGGCCCAGGTGAGAATGAGCAGTTCTTC

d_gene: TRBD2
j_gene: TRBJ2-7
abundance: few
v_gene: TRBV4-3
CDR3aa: CASSQDYTLAGAYEQYF
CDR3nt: TGCGCCAGCAGCCAAGATTATACGCTAGCGGGAGCATACGAGCAGTACTTC

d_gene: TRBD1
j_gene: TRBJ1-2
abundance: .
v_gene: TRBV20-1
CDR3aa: CSARDRASITYGYTF
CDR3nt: TGCAGTGCTAGGGACAGGGCCAGTATTACCTATGGCTACACCTTC

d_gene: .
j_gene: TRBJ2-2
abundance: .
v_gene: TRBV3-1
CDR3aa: CASSQVAQIGELFF
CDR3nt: TGTGCCAGCAGCCAAGTTGCGCAGATAGGGGAGCTGTTTTTT

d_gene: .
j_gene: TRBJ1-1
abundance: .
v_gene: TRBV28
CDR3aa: CASSTPVQAVNTEAFF
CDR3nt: TGTGCCAGCAGCACACCAGTTCAGGCAGTGAACACTGAAGCTTTCTTT

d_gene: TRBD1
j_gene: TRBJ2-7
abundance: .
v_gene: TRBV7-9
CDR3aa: CASSSTRGKPGQGRHEQYF
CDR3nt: TGTGCCAGCAGCTCTACCCGCGGAAAACCGGGACAGGGGCGTCACGAGCAGTACTTC

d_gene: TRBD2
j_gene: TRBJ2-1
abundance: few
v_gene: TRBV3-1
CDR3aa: CASSQTSGSGSYNEQFF
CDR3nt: TGTGCCAGCAGCCAAACTAGCGGGAGTGGTTCCTACAATGAGCAGTTCTTC

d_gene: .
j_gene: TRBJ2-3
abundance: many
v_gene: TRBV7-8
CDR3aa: CASGLGASQYF
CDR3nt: TGTGCCAGCGGGTTGGGGGCTTCGCAGTATTTT

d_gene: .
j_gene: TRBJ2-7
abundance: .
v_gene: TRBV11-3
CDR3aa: CASSGRGLGEQYF
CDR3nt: TGTGCCAGCAGCGGCAGGGGTTTGGGCGAGCAGTACTTC

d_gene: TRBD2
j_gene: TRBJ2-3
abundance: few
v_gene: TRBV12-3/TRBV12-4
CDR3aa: CASSTGLESDTQYF
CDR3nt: TGTGCCAGCAGTACCGGACTAGAGTCCGATACGCAGTATTTT

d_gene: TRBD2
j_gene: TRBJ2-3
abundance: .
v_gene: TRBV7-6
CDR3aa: CASSGGGPDTQYF
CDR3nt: TGTGCCAGCAGCGGCGGGGGGCCAGATACGCAGTATTTT

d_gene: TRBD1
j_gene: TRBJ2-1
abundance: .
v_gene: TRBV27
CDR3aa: CASTPDRGFGNEQFF
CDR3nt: TGTGCCAGCACCCCAGACAGGGGGTTTGGCAATGAGCAGTTCTTC

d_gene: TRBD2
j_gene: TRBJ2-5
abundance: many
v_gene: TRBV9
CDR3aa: CASSPMGLVRETQYF
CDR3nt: TGTGCCAGCAGCCCAATGGGACTAGTGAGGGAGACCCAGTACTTC

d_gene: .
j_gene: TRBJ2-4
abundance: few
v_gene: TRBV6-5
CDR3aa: CASSSGLLPKNIQYF
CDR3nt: TGTGCCAGCAGTTCGGGACTGCTCCCCAAAAACATTCAGTACTTC

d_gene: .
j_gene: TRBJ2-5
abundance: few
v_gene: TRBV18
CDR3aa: CASSPPRREETQYF
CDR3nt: TGTGCCAGCTCACCACCTAGGCGGGAAGAGACCCAGTACTTC

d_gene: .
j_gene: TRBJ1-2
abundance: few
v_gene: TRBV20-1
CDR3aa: CSASGDTTGGYTF
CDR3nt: TGCAGTGCTAGCGGGGACACAACGGGTGGCTACACCTTC

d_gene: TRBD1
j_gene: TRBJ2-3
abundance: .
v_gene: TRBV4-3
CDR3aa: CASSRNSQGADTQYF
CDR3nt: TGCGCCAGCAGCCGGAACTCGCAGGGGGCAGATACGCAGTATTTT

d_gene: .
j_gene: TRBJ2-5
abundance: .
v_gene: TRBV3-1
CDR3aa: CASSLRASAWSYNEQYF
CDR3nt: TGTGCCAGCAGCCTTCGGGCTTCGGCGTGGTCCTACAATGAGCAGTACTTC

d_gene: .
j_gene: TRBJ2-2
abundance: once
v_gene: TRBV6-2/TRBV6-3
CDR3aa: CASSPPTDRDTGELFF
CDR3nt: TGTGCCAGCAGCCCACCGACAGATCGGGACACCGGGGAGCTATTTTTT

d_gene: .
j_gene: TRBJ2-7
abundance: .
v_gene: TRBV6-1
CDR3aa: CASSEVSVPVVYF
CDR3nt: TGTGCCAGCAGTGAAGTGTCTGTCCCTGTGGTGTACTTC

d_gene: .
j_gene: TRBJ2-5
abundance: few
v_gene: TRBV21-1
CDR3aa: CASSKEGGGGWEETQYF
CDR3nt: TGTGCCAGCAGCAAAGAAGGAGGGGGAGGTTGGGAAGAGACCCAGTACTTC

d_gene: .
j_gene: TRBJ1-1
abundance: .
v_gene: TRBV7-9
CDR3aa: CASSLGVGGTNTEAFF
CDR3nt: TGTGCCAGCAGCTTAGGAGTGGGGGGGACCAACACTGAAGCTTTCTTT

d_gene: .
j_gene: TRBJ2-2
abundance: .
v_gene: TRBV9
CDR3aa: CASSTAVFTGELFF
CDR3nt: TGTGCCAGCAGCACTGCAGTATTCACCGGGGAGCTGTTTTTT

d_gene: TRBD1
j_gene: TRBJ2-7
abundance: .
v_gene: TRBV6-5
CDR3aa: CASTQTGGARSEQYF
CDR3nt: TGTGCCAGCACACAAACAGGGGGCGCGAGGAGCGAGCAGTACTTC

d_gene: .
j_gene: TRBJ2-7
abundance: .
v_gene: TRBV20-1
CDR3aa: CSASDRFYEQYF
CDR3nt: TGCAGTGCTAGTGACAGGTTCTACGAGCAGTACTTC

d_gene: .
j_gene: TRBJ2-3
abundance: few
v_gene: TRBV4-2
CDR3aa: CASSQARASRTDTQYF
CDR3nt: TGTGCCAGCAGCCAAGCGCGGGCTAGCAGGACAGATACGCAGTATTTT

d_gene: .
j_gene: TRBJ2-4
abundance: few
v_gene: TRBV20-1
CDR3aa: CSVQQGSKNIQYF
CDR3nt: TGCAGTGTCCAACAGGGATCCAAAAACATTCAGTACTTC